Listed below are T cell receptor beta chains from one sample, sequenced in a study of shared clonotypes between healthy human individuals. The table came from immunoSEQ multiplex PCR; TCRdb's copy has only in-frame clones and leaves some out. Here the sample spans some 2.1 million clones, around 95% being singletons. The sequenced material came from naive CD4+ T cells sorted from blood. Source of these receptors: a man between 18 and 29 years old in good health. CDR3s include the opening cysteine and the closing phenylalanine or tryptophan. Fields, in order: J gene, V gene, clone size, D gene, CDR3 protein, CDR3 DNA. A D gene is named only where the DNA matches it firmly. Clone size is not always given. Where it is, it says once, few, many or a class for expanded clones.

J gene: TRBJ1-6
V gene: TRBV7-8
clone size: NA
D gene: NA
CDR3 protein: CASSFGGVRNSPLHF
CDR3 DNA: TGTGCCAGCAGCTTCGGGGGGGTACGGAATTCACCCCTCCACTTT

J gene: TRBJ1-2
V gene: TRBV6-5
clone size: NA
D gene: NA
CDR3 protein: CASKSRQTNGYTF
CDR3 DNA: TGTGCCAGCAAGTCGAGACAGACGAATGGCTACACCTTC

J gene: TRBJ2-3
V gene: TRBV7-2
clone size: NA
D gene: NA
CDR3 protein: CASSFRGPPSTDTQYF
CDR3 DNA: TGTGCCAGCAGCTTCCGGGGGCCCCCTAGCACAGATACGCAGTATTTT

J gene: TRBJ2-7
V gene: TRBV7-3
clone size: NA
D gene: TRBD1
CDR3 protein: CASSPGGPKSEQYF
CDR3 DNA: TGTGCCAGCAGCCCAGGGGGTCCGAAGAGCGAGCAGTACTTC

J gene: TRBJ1-1
V gene: TRBV7-8
clone size: NA
D gene: NA
CDR3 protein: CASSASGTEAFF
CDR3 DNA: TGTGCCAGCAGCGCATCGGGGACTGAAGCTTTCTTT

J gene: TRBJ2-3
V gene: TRBV10-3
clone size: NA
D gene: NA
CDR3 protein: CAIKSGTNTDTQYF
CDR3 DNA: TGTGCCATCAAAAGCGGGACAAACACAGATACGCAGTATTTT

J gene: TRBJ1-2
V gene: TRBV6-5
clone size: NA
D gene: NA
CDR3 protein: CASSYSNSGGYTF
CDR3 DNA: TGTGCCAGCAGTTACTCGAATTCGGGTGGCTACACCTTC

J gene: TRBJ1-4
V gene: TRBV6-1
clone size: NA
D gene: NA
CDR3 protein: CASSEGPSRTTNEKLFF
CDR3 DNA: TGTGCCAGCAGTGAAGGACCCAGCAGAACAACTAATGAAAAACTGTTTTTT

J gene: TRBJ2-7
V gene: TRBV7-2
clone size: NA
D gene: TRBD1
CDR3 protein: CASRSTGGHEQYF
CDR3 DNA: TGTGCCAGCAGGTCTACAGGGGGCCACGAGCAGTACTTC

J gene: TRBJ1-1
V gene: TRBV30
clone size: NA
D gene: NA
CDR3 protein: CAWSPGGKNTEAFF
CDR3 DNA: TGTGCCTGGAGCCCCGGGGGGAAGAACACTGAAGCTTTCTTT

J gene: TRBJ2-2
V gene: TRBV5-1
clone size: NA
D gene: TRBD1
CDR3 protein: CASSLVGQGTGELFF
CDR3 DNA: TGCGCCAGCAGCTTGGTAGGACAGGGAACCGGGGAGCTGTTTTTT

J gene: TRBJ2-5
V gene: TRBV25-1
clone size: few
D gene: TRBD2
CDR3 protein: CASSAILVAGGFGETQYF
CDR3 DNA: TGTGCCAGCAGTGCAATTCTGGTGGCGGGAGGGTTTGGGGAGACCCAGTACTTC

J gene: TRBJ2-1
V gene: TRBV10-3
clone size: NA
D gene: NA
CDR3 protein: CATTGWGSYNEQFF
CDR3 DNA: TGTGCCACCACGGGGTGGGGTTCATACAATGAGCAGTTCTTC

J gene: TRBJ2-7
V gene: TRBV6-6
clone size: NA
D gene: NA
CDR3 protein: CASSYSGQQYF
CDR3 DNA: TGTGCCAGCAGTTACTCGGGCCAGCAGTACTTC

J gene: TRBJ2-5
V gene: TRBV5-1
clone size: NA
D gene: TRBD1
CDR3 protein: CASSKGDSNQETQYF
CDR3 DNA: TGCGCCAGCAGCAAGGGGGACAGTAACCAAGAGACCCAGTACTTC

J gene: TRBJ2-3
V gene: TRBV10-3
clone size: NA
D gene: TRBD2
CDR3 protein: CAIKISGSSTDTQYF
CDR3 DNA: TGTGCCATCAAAATAAGCGGGAGTAGCACAGATACGCAGTATTTT

J gene: TRBJ2-1
V gene: TRBV18
clone size: NA
D gene: NA
CDR3 protein: CASSQPPLDNEQFF
CDR3 DNA: TGTGCCAGCTCACAACCACCTCTAGACAATGAGCAGTTCTTC

J gene: TRBJ1-2
V gene: TRBV4-3
clone size: NA
D gene: TRBD1
CDR3 protein: CASSPGDSTNYGYTF
CDR3 DNA: TGCGCCAGCAGCCCCGGGGACAGCACTAACTATGGCTACACCTTC

J gene: TRBJ1-5
V gene: TRBV4-1
clone size: NA
D gene: NA
CDR3 protein: CASSQSGDRYNQPQHF
CDR3 DNA: TGCGCCAGCAGCCAATCAGGGGACCGCTACAATCAGCCCCAGCATTTT

J gene: TRBJ2-1
V gene: TRBV18
clone size: NA
D gene: NA
CDR3 protein: CASSPPDVNEQFF
CDR3 DNA: TGTGCCAGCTCACCACCGGATGTCAATGAGCAGTTCTTC

J gene: TRBJ2-2
V gene: TRBV18
clone size: NA
D gene: TRBD2
CDR3 protein: CASSQGLAGATGELFF
CDR3 DNA: TGTGCCAGCTCGCAAGGACTAGCGGGGGCCACCGGGGAGCTGTTTTTT

J gene: TRBJ2-7
V gene: TRBV19
clone size: NA
D gene: NA
CDR3 protein: CASSKSGTYEQYF
CDR3 DNA: TGTGCCAGTAGTAAGTCAGGAACCTACGAGCAGTACTTC

J gene: TRBJ2-7
V gene: TRBV6-6
clone size: NA
D gene: TRBD1
CDR3 protein: CASSSATGSYEQYF
CDR3 DNA: TGTGCCAGCAGTTCGGCGACAGGGAGTTACGAGCAGTACTTC

J gene: TRBJ2-3
V gene: TRBV30
clone size: NA
D gene: NA
CDR3 protein: CASNTGTDTQYF
CDR3 DNA: TGTGCCTCTAACACAGGTACAGATACGCAGTATTTT

J gene: TRBJ1-1
V gene: TRBV7-9
clone size: NA
D gene: TRBD1
CDR3 protein: CASSFPGQGNTEAFF
CDR3 DNA: TGTGCCAGCAGCTTCCCGGGACAGGGGAACACTGAAGCTTTCTTT

J gene: TRBJ1-5
V gene: TRBV2
clone size: NA
D gene: NA
CDR3 protein: CASSDQGVSNQPQHF
CDR3 DNA: TGTGCCAGCAGTGACCAGGGAGTTAGCAATCAGCCCCAGCATTTT

J gene: TRBJ1-1
V gene: TRBV9
clone size: once
D gene: NA
CDR3 protein: CASSAYPFTEAFF
CDR3 DNA: TGTGCCAGCAGCGCCTATCCTTTCACTGAAGCTTTCTTT